What follows are 13 T cell receptor beta chains derived from one specimen sequenced in a study of T cells in localized non-small cell lung cancer (dated by TCRdb to between 2020 and 2021). The library relied on the immunoSEQ multiplex PCR assay. TCRdb took this table from immuneACCESS and kept in-frame rearrangements with V and J called. Such tables lack part of the clones; where checked against another copy, unresolved V genes explain under half of the gap, and the rest is unexplained. This sample comprises fewer than 60,000 clones, about four fifths of them detected only once. The top ten hold 20% of the sample. The sequences come from peripheral blood, collected before any cancer treatment. The receptor source for this set is a female donor older than 55 with stage II squamous cell lung carcinoma.

The J gene is TRBJ1-2, the V gene TRBV19; TRBD1 agrees at 9 bases. CDR1 LNHDA and CDR2 SQIVND come from the germline V gene (reference sequence). This CDR3 has 15 residues. V lost 7 bases to trimming and J lost 7 bases; unmatched junction nucleotides: 13. In DNA form, the CDR3 reads TGTGCCAGTATTCCGGGACAGGGAATAGCGGGTGGCTACACCTTC. It translates to CASIPGQGIAGGYTF.

J is TRBJ1-2 and V is TRBV6-5, with D unresolved. V was pared by 8 bases and J by 2 bases, with 9 bases between. The CDR3 consists of 12 residues. CDR1 and CDR2 (germline): MNHEY, SVGAGI. Written as DNA, the CDR3 is TGTGCCAGCGCTACTACGAACTATGGCTACACCTTC. Encoded protein: CASATTNYGYTF.

The chain carries TRBV19 and TRBJ1-2, with 8 bases lining up with TRBD1. The CDR3 totals 12 residues. With V trimmed by 6 bases and J by 8 bases, 5 bases remained unmatched. Germline V gene data show CDR1 as LNHDA and CDR2 as SQIVND (reference sequence). The DNA for the CDR3 is TGTGCCAGTAGGGCAGGGGGCGCCGGCTACACCTTC. The encoded protein is CASRAGGAGYTF.

The V and J genes are TRBV19 and TRBJ1-1; 11 positions match TRBD1. This CDR3 comprises 15 residues. Looked up from germline, CDR1 is LNHDA and CDR2 is SQIVND (reference sequence). With 2 bases clipped from V and 6 bases from J, the junction kept 5 bases outside the gene matches. In DNA, the CDR3 is TGTGCCAGTAGTATATTGGGACAGGGGGTGGCTGAAGCTTTCTTT. Amino acids: CASSILGQGVAEAFF. The variable domain in full, completed from reference TRBV19 and TRBJ1-1, reads DGGITQSPKYLFRKEGQNVTLSCEQNLNHDAMYWYRQDPGQGLRLIYYSQIVNDFQKGDIAEGYSVSREKKESFPLTVTSAQKNPTAFYLCASSILGQGVAEAFFGQGTRLTVV.

The table lists this clone with a count of one. The chain couples TRBV15 to TRBJ2-7; 9 nucleotides match TRBD1. CDR3 length: 15 residues. In germline, CDR1 is LNHNV, CDR2 YYDKDF (reference sequence). After removal of 5 bases from V and 5 bases from J, the junction contained 10 bases not matched to a gene. The CDR3 loop reads CATSPAGTGYHEQYF. Here the CDR3 DNA reads TGTGCCACCAGCCCAGCCGGGACAGGGTACCACGAGCAGTACTTC.

This clone appeared a single time. This sequence joins TRBV6-6 and TRBJ1-5, with 9 bases fitting TRBD1. The germline V gene has CDR1 MNHNY and CDR2 SVGAGI (reference sequence). The CDR3 spans 15 residues. J gave up 7 bases and V 7 bases, and 11 bases lay outside the gene matches. CDR3 region: CASTLWGQGKQPQHF. The CDR3, as DNA: TGTGCCAGCACCCTTTGGGGACAGGGTAAACAGCCCCAGCATTTT.

V usage is TRBV5-1 and J usage is TRBJ1-2; D gene uncertain. V gave up 0 bases and J gave up 3 bases, with 6 bases separating them. Germline CDR1 SGHRS, CDR2 YFSETQ. This CDR3 is built from 13 residues. The CDR3 here is CASSLGRDYGYTF. The CDR3 DNA reads TGCGCCAGCAGCTTGGGGCGAGACTATGGCTACACCTTC.

This clone was recorded once. This CDR3 is CASSENPRRDRQHF. DNA of the CDR3: TGTGCCAGCAGTGAAAACCCGAGACGGGACAGGCAGCATTTT. The chain employs TRBV6-1 and TRBJ1-5, with 8 bases lining up with TRBD1. The CDR3 is made up of 14 amino acids. The V segment lost 2 bases and the J segment 13 bases; nucleotides outside the gene matches: 10. CDR1 MNHNS and CDR2 SASEGT come from the germline V gene.

The chain employs TRBV11-2 and TRBJ1-6; TRBD1 is a possible D gene (5 bases). CDR1 and CDR2 (germline): SGHAT, FQNNGV. Trimming left V 0 bases short and J 0 bases short, with 6 bases between. CDR3 size: 16 residues. CDR3 sequence: CASSLEGVSYNSPLHF. The CDR3 DNA reads as TGTGCCAGCAGCTTAGAGGGGGTCTCCTATAATTCACCCCTCCACTTT.

This chain joins TRBV7-3 and TRBJ2-7, with TRBD1 identical over 11 bases. J was trimmed by 3 bases and V by 2 bases; bases with no gene match: 9. Per germline, CDR1 SGHTA and CDR2 FQGTGA. This CDR3 spans 17 amino acids. The CDR3 protein is CASSLWGQGGKGYEQYF. Written as DNA, the CDR3 is TGTGCCAGCAGCTTATGGGGACAGGGGGGAAAGGGCTACGAGCAGTACTTC.

This clone was seen many times. V gene TRBV9 combines with J gene TRBJ1-6; possibly TRBD1 for D (6 bases). The V end was cut by 6 bases, the J end by 10 bases, with 14 bases between. Germline V CDR1 and CDR2: SGDLS, YYNGEE. This CDR3 has 13 residues. The CDR3 loop is CASTDRFGSPLHF. The CDR3, as DNA: TGTGCCAGCACAGACAGGTTCGGATCACCCCTCCACTTT.

The chain employs TRBV6-6 and TRBJ2-3; 9 bases agree with TRBD1. The germline V gene encodes CDR1 MNHNY and CDR2 SVGAGI (reference sequence). This CDR3 has 15 amino acids. The CDR3 DNA is TGTGCTACACTCGGGGGACAGGGCTACACAGATACGCAGTATTTT. This encodes CATLGGQGYTDTQYF.

This chain links TRBV4-1 with TRBJ1-2, with D unresolved. The CDR3 totals 13 residues. The germline gives CDR1 MGHRA, CDR2 YSYEKL. Trimming took off 0 bases at V and 8 bases at J, with 10 bases between the two ends. CDR3 in amino acids: CASSQDGLRGYTF. The CDR3 nucleotides are TGCGCCAGCAGCCAAGACGGGCTTAGGGGCTACACCTTC.